This TCR beta chain derives from a study of patients and donors after allogeneic stem cell transplantation. Using its own MiXCR run on the RT-PCR reads, TCRdb lists one record per CDR3 protein. The table has some 200,000 distinct CDR3 sequences, 40% to 45% seen once. Between the trimmed V and J ends, which lost 2 bases and 3 bases, there was a span of 9 bases. Germline V CDR1 and CDR2: SGHKS, YYEKEE (reference sequence). CDR3 size: 14 residues. The chain employs TRBV5-5 and TRBJ1-5; D perhaps matches TRBD1 (6 bases). The sample consisted of blood, either unsorted or a sorted T cell fraction (not recorded which). The clonotype originates from a human donor who was either an allogeneic HSCT recipient or a stem cell or donor lymphocyte infusion donor (not recorded which). It is not recorded whose cells these are; they may come from a transplant donor. This CDR3 is CASSFTGNNQPQHF. The CDR3 nucleotides read TGTGCCAGCAGCTTTACAGGGAACAATCAGCCCCAGCATTTT. Looking up the rest from reference TRBV5-5 and TRBJ1-5 gives the full variable domain: DAGVTQSPTHLIKTRGQQVTLRCSPISGHKSVSWYQQVLGQGPQFIFQYYEKEERGRGNFPDRFSARQFPNYSSELNVNALLLGDSALYLCASSFTGNNQPQHFGDGTRLSIL.